In this sample, the clone carrying this TCR beta chain turned up a few times. Its antigen is unknown. The CDR3 has 13 residues. V was pared by 5 bases and J by 3 bases, with 11 bases between. Germline V gene data show CDR1 as MDHEN and CDR2 as SYDVKM. This sample is drawn from a study of Graves' ophthalmopathy and Graves' hyperthyroidism. Study outcomes and limitations: Discriminating ophthalmopathy from stable hyperthyroidism, a 13-signature model attained a sensitivity of about 88% and a specificity of 81.08%.

Investigators amplified TCR beta CDR3 regions from RNA transcripts. A first-round RT-PCR used HTBI primers, followed by a second-round multiplex PCR. Each CDR3 protein is one row after TCRdb ran MiXCR on the multiplex PCR reads. The table has 900,000 to 1,200,000 distinct CDR3 sequences, 35% to 45% seen once; the top ten hold around 10%. Material for sequencing was peripheral blood or thyroid tissue (not recorded which). The receptor was derived from an adult man with Graves' hyperthyroidism. The J gene is TRBJ2-7, the V gene TRBV28; D is ambiguous. The CDR3 DNA follows: TGTGCCAGCAGTAGGACCGCTTACTACGAGCAGTACTTC. This sequence encodes CASSRTAYYEQYF.